The sequence of this TCR beta chain was determined in a study of T cells in Graves' hyperthyroidism and ophthalmopathy. Points from the study as a whole: The blood repertoire included most of the expanded thyroid clonotypes above 0.001. A model built on 13 V-J features separated ophthalmopathy from stable hyperthyroidism.

It was RNA transcripts that yielded the amplified TCR beta CDR3 regions. HTBI primers drove first-round RT-PCR of the TCR CDR3. TCRdb redid the calling of the multiplex PCR reads with MiXCR, one entry per CDR3 protein. This table has some 770,000 distinct CDR3 sequences, roughly 17% appearing once. Patients were aged 18 to 65, had disease duration under 2 months, and had newly diagnosed hyperthyroidism. PBMCs were obtained from 10 ml fresh peripheral blood. In its sample, this clonotype was seen many times. Its antigen remains unknown. This CDR3 is 12 amino acids long. Germline-derived CDR1 and CDR2 are KGHSH and LQKENI. The V end was cut by 4 bases, the J end by 4 bases, with 6 bases between.

This TCR was sampled from a man between 18 and 35 years old with Graves' hyperthyroidism. Sequenced: blood. The J gene is TRBJ2-3, the V gene TRBV18; no clear D gene. The DNA of the CDR3 is TGTGCCAGCTCACAAAAGGCAGATACGCAGTATTTT. Translation gives CASSQKADTQYF.